One sample yielded the 5 T cell receptor beta chains listed below, sequenced in a study of cytomegalovirus exposure and HLA in healthy donors (dated by TCRdb to the late 2010s). Libraries were constructed by the immunoSEQ multiplex PCR assay. A mixture of 60 forward primers for TCR Vbeta segments and 13 reverse primers for TCR Jbeta segments was used in the multiplex PCR. TCRdb obtained this table from immuneACCESS and retained in-frame rearrangements with V and J assigned. These tables miss some clones; where compared with another copy, unresolved V genes account for less than half of the shortfall, and the remainder is unexplained. This sample's table has entries for around 200,000 clones. Approximately 1% of the sample rests with the top ten. The sequenced sample was PBMCs. The receptors were gathered from a woman in her twenties or thirties in good health and CMV-seropositive.

The chain combines TRBV5-1 with TRBJ2-5, with a possible D match to TRBD1 (6 bases). The closer fit of TRBJ2-7 to the DNA end suggests the J call may be wrong. In germline, CDR1 is SGHRS, CDR2 YFSETQ. This CDR3 is built from 16 residues. CDR3 DNA sequence: TGCGCCAGCAGCTCTTCCGGGACACTCTGGTCCGACGAGCAGTACTTC. It specifies CASSSSGTLWSDEQYF.

The chain has TRBV5-1 and TRBJ1-1; D call uncertain. The V end was cut by 5 bases, the J end by 4 bases, with 15 bases between. This CDR3 is built from 14 residues. CDR1 is SGHRS and CDR2 is YFSETQ in the germline V gene. This chain's CDR3 is CASSDQVDGTEAFF. CDR3 DNA: TGCGCCAGCAGTGATCAGGTAGATGGCACTGAAGCTTTCTTT.

V is TRBV5-4 and J is TRBJ1-2, with D perhaps TRBD1 (6 bases). The germline V and J ends were trimmed by 5 bases and 3 bases, with 11 bases remaining between them. Germline loops: CDR1 SGHNT, CDR2 YYREEE (reference sequence). CDR3 length equals 13 residues. For the CDR3, the DNA is TGTGCCAGCAGAGAGGGGGTAGACTATGGCTACACCTTC. Residues: CASREGVDYGYTF.

J is TRBJ2-7 and V is TRBV28; 7 positions agree with TRBD1. Germline lookup yields CDR1 MDHEN and CDR2 SYDVKM. This CDR3 region has 15 residues. Trimming removed 1 base from V and 2 bases from J; junction bases left unmatched: 5. The CDR3 sequence: CASSLFGTVAYEQYF. The CDR3 nucleotides are TGTGCCAGCAGTTTATTCGGGACAGTAGCCTACGAGCAGTACTTC.

The genes are TRBV2 and TRBJ1-1, with TRBD1 as a possible D gene (6 bases). Germline V gives CDR1 SNHLY, CDR2 FYNNEI. Deletions cut 5 bases from V and 1 base from J, with 8 bases between. The CDR3 runs 13 residues. The CDR3 loop reads CASSNRENTEAFF. The DNA of the CDR3 is TGTGCCAGCAGTAACAGGGAGAACACTGAAGCTTTCTTT.